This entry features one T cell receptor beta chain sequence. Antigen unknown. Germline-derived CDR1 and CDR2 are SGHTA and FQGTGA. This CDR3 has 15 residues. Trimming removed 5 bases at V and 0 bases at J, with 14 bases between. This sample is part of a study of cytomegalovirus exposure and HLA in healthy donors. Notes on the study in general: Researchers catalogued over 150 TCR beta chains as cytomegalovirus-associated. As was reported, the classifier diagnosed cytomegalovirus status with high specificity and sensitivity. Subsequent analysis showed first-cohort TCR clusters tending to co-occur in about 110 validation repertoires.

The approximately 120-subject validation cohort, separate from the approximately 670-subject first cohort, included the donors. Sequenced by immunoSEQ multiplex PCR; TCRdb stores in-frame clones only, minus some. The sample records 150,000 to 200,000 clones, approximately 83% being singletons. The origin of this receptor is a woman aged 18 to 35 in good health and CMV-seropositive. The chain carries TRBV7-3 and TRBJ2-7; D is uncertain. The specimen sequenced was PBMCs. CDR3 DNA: TGTGCCAGCAGCCCACTGCCAGGAAGCTCCTACGAGCAGTACTTC. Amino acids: CASSPLPGSSYEQYF.